These 10 T cell receptor beta chains originate from one sample sequenced in a study of T cells in Graves' hyperthyroidism and ophthalmopathy. TCR beta CDR3 sequences were amplified from RNA transcripts. HTBI primers were employed in a first-round RT-PCR of the TCR CDR3. TCRdb re-called the multiplex PCR reads with MiXCR, one entry per CDR3 protein. The data hold about 610,000 distinct CDR3 sequences, with roughly 14% observed a single time. Source material: blood. These receptor sequences come from a woman in her 40s with Graves' ophthalmopathy.

In its sample, this clonotype was seen many times. This chain links TRBV28 with TRBJ1-3; no clear D gene. Germline CDR1 MDHEN, CDR2 SYDVKM. V lost 7 bases and J lost 0, with 10 bases in between. This CDR3 is built from 14 residues. CDR3 protein: CASISPGSGNTIYF. CDR3 nucleotides: TGTGCCAGCATTAGTCCGGGCTCTGGAAACACCATATATTTT. Full variable domain (outside the CDR3, taken from reference TRBV28 and TRBJ1-3): DVKVTQSSRYLVKRTGEKVFLECVQDMDHENMFWYRQDPGLGLRLIYFSYDVKMKEKGDIPEGYSVSREKKERFSLILESASTNQTSMYLCASISPGSGNTIYFGEGSWLTVV.

In DNA, the CDR3 is TGCAGTGCTGTCTCGATGGACAGCCCCACTGAAGCTTTCTTT. This sequence encodes CSAVSMDSPTEAFF. The gene calls are TRBV20-1 and TRBJ1-1, with D maybe TRBD1 (6 bases). The CDR3 consists of 14 residues. Germline V gene sequence: CDR1 DFQATT, CDR2 SNEGSKA (reference sequence). V dropped 5 bases and J dropped 4 bases, with 17 bases sitting between them.

This clonotype was observed many times. The chain's CDR3 is CSARPLGLAGEEQYF. The CDR3 DNA follows: TGCAGTGCTAGACCGTTGGGACTAGCGGGAGAAGAGCAGTACTTC. This chain links TRBV20-1 with TRBJ2-7; 14 bases match TRBD2. V lost 2 bases to trimming and J lost 7 bases; unmatched junction nucleotides: 7. From germline, CDR1 is DFQATT and CDR2 SNEGSKA (reference sequence). CDR3 length equals 15 residues.

This clonotype was observed many times. The V call is TRBV7-6, the J call TRBJ2-2, with TRBD1 matching over 7 bases. Losses at the gene ends were 2 bases for V and 3 bases for J; bases not matched to a gene: 3. Germline lookup yields CDR1 SGHVS and CDR2 FNYEAQ. There are 15 residues in the CDR3. CDR3 sequence (DNA): TGTGCCAGCAGCTTATCAGGGGGATACACCGGGGAGCTGTTTTTT. It yields the protein CASSLSGGYTGELFF.

The V and J genes are TRBV30 and TRBJ2-2; D is possibly TRBD1 (6 bases). Germline V CDR1 and CDR2: GTSNPN, SVGIG (reference sequence). V shed 4 bases and J shed 4 bases, with 16 bases lying between them. CDR3 size: 15 residues. In DNA form, the CDR3 reads TGTGCCTGGAACAACGTGGACAGATGCACCGGGGAGCTGTTTTTT. Residues: CAWNNVDRCTGELFF.

In the case of this clonotype: Just one base apart from a much larger clone, this may be a read error. This sequence joins TRBV18 and TRBJ2-5, with 14 nucleotides matching TRBD2. Germline CDR1 and CDR2: KGHSH and LQKENI. This CDR3 contains 18 residues. Written as DNA, the CDR3 is TGTGCCCGCTCACCACGTTCGACTAGCGGGAGGGAATGGGAGACCCAGTACTTC. Protein: CARSPRSTSGREWETQYF.

This clonotype was observed many times. The chain joins TRBV15 to TRBJ2-2; 8 nucleotides agree with TRBD2. V gave up 0 bases and J gave up 0 bases; unmatched junction bases: 3. Germline assignment: CDR1 LNHNV and CDR2 YYDKDF (reference sequence). The CDR3 runs 17 residues. CDR3 bases: TGTGCCACCAGCAGAGATCTACTAGCGGCGAACACCGGGGAGCTGTTTTTT. Its translation is CATSRDLLAANTGELFF.

The chain couples TRBV6-1 to TRBJ2-5; D gene uncertain. The germline V gene encodes CDR1 MNHNS and CDR2 SASEGT. CDR3 length: 13 amino acids. The V gene lost 1 base and the J gene lost 9 bases, with 12 bases spanning the gap. The chain's CDR3 is CASSEGQLVAQYF. In nucleotides, the CDR3 is TGTGCCAGCAGTGAAGGCCAGTTGGTGGCCCAGTACTTC.

This clonotype has a count of ten or more. The rearrangement links TRBV6-5 to TRBJ1-1; D is unclear. V was cut by 3 bases and J by 1 base, with 6 bases left in between. CDR3 length: 13 residues. The germline V gene has CDR1 MNHEY and CDR2 SVGAGI. CDR3 amino acids: CASSYQWNTEAFF. CDR3 bases: TGTGCCAGCAGTTATCAGTGGAACACTGAAGCTTTCTTT.

The rearrangement uses TRBV2 and TRBJ1-2; TRBD1 aligns across 8 bases. This CDR3 is built from 16 residues. The V gene's germline CDR1 is SNHLY and CDR2 FYNNEI. V shed 1 base, J shed 0 bases, and the junction held 4 bases outside the gene matches. This CDR3 is CASSEDATGANYGYTF. DNA of the CDR3: TGTGCCAGCAGTGAAGATGCGACAGGGGCTAACTATGGCTACACCTTC.